Below, one T cell receptor beta chain is given with its context. The data were taken from a study of blood T cell repertoires in COVID-19. Study at large: Researchers got acute and convalescent COVID-19 samples from the United States, Italy and Spain. From T cells, B-cell-depleted T cells, or PBMCs came the material, which was cDNA or gDNA.

Germline V lookup: CDR1 LNHDA, CDR2 SQIVND (reference sequence). This CDR3 spans 16 amino acids. V was clipped by 2 bases and J by 0 bases, with 10 bases between them. In the authors' methods: Amplifying reference gene primers gave estimates of nucleated cell counts. Sequenced by immunoSEQ multiplex PCR; TCRdb stores in-frame clones only, minus some. V and J calls and clone size follow that table, whereas D and trimming were derived from the DNA. Here the sample spans roughly 60,000 clones, about 81% being singletons. The source material was peripheral blood. The chain joins TRBV19 to TRBJ1-4, with a weak D call TRBD1 (5 bases). The TCR originated in a man of 80 years or more with acute or convalescent COVID-19. The CDR3 protein is CASSIPQAATNEKLFF. As DNA, the CDR3 is TGTGCCAGTAGTATACCACAGGCTGCAACTAATGAAAAACTGTTTTTT.